This T cell receptor (beta chain) came from a study of T cell repertoires in cytomegalovirus infection. TCRdb processed the reads anew with MiXCR; each CDR3 protein has one entry. The data hold 630,000 or so distinct CDR3 sequences, with roughly 24% observed a single time. At least ten counts were recorded for this clonotype. Trimming removed 6 bases from V and 6 bases from J, with 15 bases in between. From germline, CDR1 is MDHEN and CDR2 SYDVKM. The CDR3 is made up of 14 amino acids. The clonotype was recovered from a human donor in good health (CMV status not recorded). Some clones in this sample may be carry-over from other donors' samples. The V and J genes are TRBV28 and TRBJ2-1, with D possibly being TRBD1 (7 bases). The sequencing input was CD8+ T cells from PBMCs. Here the CDR3 reads CASRPPGGSNEQFF. The CDR3 DNA reads as TGTGCCAGCAGGCCCCCAGGGGGGTCCAATGAGCAGTTCTTC.